Below, one TCR beta chain is given with its context. The data belong to a study of shared clonotypes between healthy human individuals. In the study overall: Per donor, three plates held CD4 naive cells, three held CD4 memory, two held CD8 naive and one held CD8 memory.

V was shortened by 5 bases and J by 13 bases, with 16 bases between the two germline ends. The germline CDR1 and CDR2 sequences are MNHEY and SMNVEV (reference sequence). The CDR3 is made up of 12 amino acids. Per sorted-subset replicate PCR, input was approximately 0.2 ug DNA, representing roughly 29,000 T cell genomes. Authors' analysis steps: Filtering differed since immunoSEQ provided only junctions, with no quality scores. Method: immunoSEQ multiplex PCR; TCRdb's copy keeps in-frame clones and lacks some. That table furnishes V, J and clone size, whereas the DNA furnished D and trimming. The table includes about 2.3 million clones, approximately 95% detected once.

The TCR was taken from a man between 18 and 35 years old in good health. Some clones in this sample may be carry-over from other donors' samples. The sequenced sample was naive CD4+ T cells from PBMCs. Documented subset: CD45RA+ positively selected. The J gene is TRBJ2-3, the V gene TRBV27; weak D call: TRBD2 (6 bases). The CDR3: CASSAPGLSEYF. The CDR3 DNA sequence: TGTGCCAGCAGTGCCCCGGGACTCTCTGAGTATTTT.